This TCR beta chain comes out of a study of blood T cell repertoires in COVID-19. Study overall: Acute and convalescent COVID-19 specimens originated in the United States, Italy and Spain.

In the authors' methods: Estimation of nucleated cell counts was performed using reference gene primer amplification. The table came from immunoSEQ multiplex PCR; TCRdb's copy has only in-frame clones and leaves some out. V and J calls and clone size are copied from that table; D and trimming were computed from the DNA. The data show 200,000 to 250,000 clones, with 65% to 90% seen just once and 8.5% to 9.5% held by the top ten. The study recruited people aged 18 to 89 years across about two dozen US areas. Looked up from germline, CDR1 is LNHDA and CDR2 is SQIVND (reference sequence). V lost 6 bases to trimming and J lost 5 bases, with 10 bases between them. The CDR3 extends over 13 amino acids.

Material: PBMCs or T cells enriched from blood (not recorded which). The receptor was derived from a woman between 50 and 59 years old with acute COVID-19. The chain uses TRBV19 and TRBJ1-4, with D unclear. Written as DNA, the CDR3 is TGTGCCAGTAGCAATCCGGGGAATGAAAAACTGTTTTTT. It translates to CASSNPGNEKLFF.